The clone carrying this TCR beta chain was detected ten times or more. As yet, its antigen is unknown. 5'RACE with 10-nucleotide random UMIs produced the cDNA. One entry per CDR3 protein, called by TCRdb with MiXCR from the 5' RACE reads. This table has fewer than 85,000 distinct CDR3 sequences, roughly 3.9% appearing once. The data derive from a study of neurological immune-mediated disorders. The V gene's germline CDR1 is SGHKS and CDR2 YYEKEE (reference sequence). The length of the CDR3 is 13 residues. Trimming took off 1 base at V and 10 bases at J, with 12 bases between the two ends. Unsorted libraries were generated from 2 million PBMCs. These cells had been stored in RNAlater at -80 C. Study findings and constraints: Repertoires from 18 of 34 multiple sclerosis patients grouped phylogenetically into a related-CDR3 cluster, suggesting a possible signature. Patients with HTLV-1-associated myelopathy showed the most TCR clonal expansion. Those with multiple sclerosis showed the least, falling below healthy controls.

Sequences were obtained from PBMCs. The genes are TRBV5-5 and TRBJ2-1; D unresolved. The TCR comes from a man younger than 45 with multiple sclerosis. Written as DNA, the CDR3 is TGTGCCAGCAGCTTGCTAGAGATTAGGGAGCAGTTCTTC. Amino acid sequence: CASSLLEIREQFF.